These 30 T cell receptor beta chains came from one sample sequenced in a study of blood T cell repertoires in COVID-19. Assay: immunoSEQ multiplex PCR; the TCRdb copy retains only in-frame clones and omits some. The repertoire holds about 190,000 clones, with more than 75% as singletons. Sequencing was done on a sample of PBMCs or T cells enriched from blood (not recorded which). These receptor sequences come from a woman aged 45-59 years with acute COVID-19.

The rearrangement links TRBV5-1 to TRBJ1-2; no clear D gene. CDR3 length equals 14 residues. The germline V gene encodes CDR1 SGHRS and CDR2 YFSETQ. The ends were cut back, 5 bases at V and 3 bases at J, with 14 bases in the middle. CDR3 nucleotides: TGCGCCAGCAGAGGCGGCCCCGAGGACTATGGCTACACCTTC. Amino acids: CASRGGPEDYGYTF. The full variable domain, rest sourced from reference TRBV5-1 and TRBJ1-2, is KAGVTQTPRYLIKTRGQQVTLSCSPISGHRSVSWYQQTPGQGLQFLFEYFSETQRNKGNFPGRFSGRQFSNSRSEMNVSTLELGDSALYLCASRGGPEDYGYTFGSGTRLTVV.

J is TRBJ1-1 and V is TRBV14; D ambiguous. The germline V gene has CDR1 SGHDN and CDR2 FVKESK. Trimming left V 2 bases short and J 4 bases short, with 11 bases between. The CDR3 runs to 14 residues. The CDR3 coding sequence is TGTGCCAGCAGCCAATCGGGGATCAGCACTGAAGCTTTCTTT. This sequence encodes CASSQSGISTEAFF.

V usage is TRBV6-5 and J usage is TRBJ2-3; TRBD2 is a possible D gene (6 bases). Germline V lookup: CDR1 MNHEY, CDR2 SVGAGI. The CDR3 is 15 residues long. V lost 6 bases, J lost 4 bases, and 17 bases lay in between. The CDR3 loop reads CASSRGGLPADTQYF. In DNA form, the CDR3 reads TGTGCCAGCAGCCGGGGAGGCCTACCGGCAGATACGCAGTATTTT.

V usage is TRBV4-1 and J usage is TRBJ2-5; TRBD2 matches 16 bases. V lost 4 bases to trimming and J lost 1 base; unmatched junction nucleotides: 9. Germline-derived CDR1 and CDR2 are MGHRA and YSYEKL. This CDR3 contains 19 residues. CDR3 in DNA: TGCGCCAGCAGCCCGACCGGGACTAGCGGGGGGGCCCCCCAAGAGACCCAGTACTTC. Translated: CASSPTGTSGGAPQETQYF.

This chain uses TRBV7-9 with TRBJ1-1, with 7 bases aligning to TRBD1. From germline, CDR1 is SEHNR and CDR2 FQNEAQ (reference sequence). The CDR3 covers 14 residues. After removal of 5 bases from V and 1 base from J, the junction contained 4 bases not matched to a gene. The CDR3, as DNA: TGTGCCAGCAGCCCGACAGGGAGGAACACTGAAGCTTTCTTT. Its protein is CASSPTGRNTEAFF.

This clone was seen a few times. This rearrangement joins TRBV27 to TRBJ1-5; TRBD1 might be the D (5 bases). Looked up from germline, CDR1 is MNHEY and CDR2 is SMNVEV (reference sequence). The ends were cut back, 0 bases at V and 6 bases at J, with 9 bases in the middle. The CDR3 is 14 residues long. The CDR3 region is CASSLSTGAQPQHF. CDR3 sequence (DNA): TGTGCCAGCAGTTTATCCACAGGCGCTCAGCCCCAGCATTTT.

The table lists this clone with a few counts. The V gene is TRBV3-1 (or the pseudogene TRBV3-2), the J gene TRBJ2-3; 15 nucleotides match TRBD2. Germline V lookup: CDR1 LGHDT, CDR2 YNNKEL (reference sequence). The CDR3 contains 17 residues. J was trimmed by 2 bases and V by 5 bases; bases with no gene match: 5. The CDR3 reads CASSKGLAGGFTDTQYF. CDR3 nucleotide sequence: TGTGCCAGCAGCAAGGGACTAGCGGGGGGATTCACAGATACGCAGTATTTT.

The rearrangement joins TRBV7-2 to TRBJ1-5; D perhaps matches TRBD1 (5 bases). The CDR3 consists of 16 residues. Deletions cut 2 bases from V and 3 bases from J, with 14 bases between. Germline V gene sequence: CDR1 SGHTA, CDR2 FQGNSA. CDR3 amino acids: CASSLSPSGVNQPQHF. The DNA of the CDR3 is TGTGCCAGCAGCTTATCCCCTTCGGGGGTCAATCAGCCCCAGCATTTT.

The chain employs TRBV12-3 or TRBV12-4 and TRBJ1-5; D unclear. Deletions cut 5 bases from V and 4 bases from J, with 9 bases between. This CDR3 comprises 13 residues. The CDR3 DNA follows: TGTGCCAGCAGTGGAGACGGGAATCAGCCCCAGCATTTT. Translating gives CASSGDGNQPQHF.

This chain connects TRBV18 to TRBJ1-1; 12 bases are shared with TRBD1. This CDR3 has 16 amino acids. Germline V gives CDR1 KGHSH, CDR2 LQKENI. Trimming cost V 3 bases and J 11 bases; bases outside gene matches: 13. CDR3 protein: CASSPVPGQGAWVAFF. CDR3 bases: TGTGCCAGCTCACCTGTCCCGGGACAGGGGGCATGGGTGGCTTTCTTT.

For the CDR3, the DNA is TGTGCCAGCAGTCGCGCTAGGGGGCGCACCGGGGAGACCCAGTACTTC. Amino acid sequence: CASSRARGRTGETQYF. The chain uses TRBV6-2 or TRBV6-3 and TRBJ2-5; TRBD1 matches 7 bases. CDR1 and CDR2 from the germline V gene are MNHEY and SVGEGT. The V segment lost 5 bases and the J segment 5 bases; nucleotides outside the gene matches: 14. The CDR3 sequence is 16 residues long.

CDR3 residues: CASSQGGPYDGYTF. CDR3 DNA: TGTGCCAGCAGCCAAGGGGGCCCGTACGATGGCTACACCTTC. The chain is built from TRBV4-2 and TRBJ1-2; possibly TRBD1 for D (5 bases). The germline gives CDR1 LGHNA, CDR2 YNFKEQ. The CDR3 totals 14 residues. V was cut by 1 base and J by 6 bases, with 12 bases left in between.

This clone was counted between two and nine times. The rearrangement links TRBV7-9 to TRBJ2-5; maybe TRBD1 (6 bases). Germline assignment: CDR1 SEHNR and CDR2 FQNEAQ (reference sequence). The CDR3 has 15 amino acids. Trimming removed 7 bases from V and 5 bases from J, with 20 bases in between. The CDR3 region has the DNA TGTGCCAGCACCTTGGACACAGGGAGAGTTGAGACCCAGTACTTC. The encoded protein is CASTLDTGRVETQYF.

CDR3 residues: CASSLGLAGGQVEKQYF. In DNA, the CDR3 is TGTGCCAGCAGCTTGGGACTAGCGGGGGGCCAGGTAGAAAAGCAGTATTTT. V and J are TRBV7-6 and TRBJ2-3, with 15 bases matching TRBD2. V lost 3 bases, J lost 11 bases, and 12 bases stayed unmatched. This CDR3 region has 17 residues. The germline V gene has CDR1 SGHVS and CDR2 FNYEAQ.

The gene calls are TRBV5-1 and TRBJ2-2; D possibly corresponds to TRBD1 (6 bases). This CDR3 is 15 amino acids long. Trimming left V 0 bases short and J 0 bases short, with 6 bases between. The V gene's germline CDR1 is SGHRS and CDR2 YFSETQ. The CDR3: CASSLGTANTGELFF. CDR3 in DNA: TGCGCCAGCAGCTTGGGGACAGCGAACACCGGGGAGCTGTTTTTT.

The V gene is TRBV7-2, the J gene TRBJ1-1; TRBD1 is a possible D gene (5 bases). The germline V gene encodes CDR1 SGHTA and CDR2 FQGNSA. This CDR3 region has 13 residues. The CDR3 loop reads CATARGRNTEAFF. As DNA, the CDR3 is TGTGCGACTGCACGGGGGAGGAACACTGAAGCTTTCTTT.

This sequence joins TRBV19 and TRBJ1-5, with TRBD1 matching over 7 bases. CDR3 size: 16 residues. Germline V gene sequence: CDR1 LNHDA, CDR2 SQIVND (reference sequence). Trimming at V came to 1 base and at J to 3 bases, leaving 6 bases not matched to a gene. In DNA form, the CDR3 reads TGTGCCAGTAGTATAGGGGCAGGGGGTGACAATCAGCCCCAGCATTTT. Amino acids: CASSIGAGGDNQPQHF.

The chain carries TRBV6-1 and TRBJ2-3; 7 bases are shared with TRBD1. After removal of 3 bases from V and 1 base from J, the junction contained 7 bases not matched to a gene. Looked up from germline, CDR1 is MNHNS and CDR2 is SASEGT. This CDR3 is built from 16 residues. The CDR3 region is CASSDKFGTGTDTQYF. DNA for the CDR3: TGTGCCAGCAGTGATAAGTTTGGGACAGGCACAGATACGCAGTATTTT.

The chain links TRBV30 to TRBJ2-5; 7 bases match TRBD2. This CDR3 comprises 15 residues. The ends lost 2 bases at V and 2 bases at J; junction bases unmatched: 8. The germline V gene encodes CDR1 GTSNPN and CDR2 SVGIG (reference sequence). The CDR3 DNA follows: TGTGCCTGGAGTAGAGGTGGGGGGGGGCAAGAGACCCAGTACTTC. Its translation: CAWSRGGGGQETQYF.

This clone was detected once. This sequence joins TRBV2 and TRBJ2-5, with TRBD2 matching over 13 bases. There are 15 residues in the CDR3. V dropped 7 bases and J dropped 4; count of bases not matched to a gene: 6. Germline CDR1 and CDR2: SNHLY and FYNNEI. The CDR3 DNA is TGTGCCAGCACTGGACTAGCGGGGGTACTAGAGACCCAGTACTTC. Residues: CASTGLAGVLETQYF.

The chain couples TRBV7-9 to TRBJ2-2; 8 bases are shared with TRBD1. The CDR3 is 15 amino acids. After removal of 1 base from V and 5 bases from J, the junction contained 3 bases not matched to a gene. Germline values: CDR1 SEHNR, CDR2 FQNEAQ (reference sequence). The CDR3 region is CASSLGTGTTGELFF. In nucleotides, the CDR3 is TGTGCCAGCAGCTTAGGGACAGGGACAACCGGGGAGCTGTTTTTT.

This clone was picked up a small number of times. CDR3 nucleotides: TGTGCCAGCAGCGTGATCAGGGGGCACGGCGATGGCTACACCTTC. Protein: CASSVIRGHGDGYTF. J is TRBJ1-2 and V is TRBV9; 8 nucleotides line up with TRBD1. CDR3 size: 15 residues. V dropped 2 bases and J dropped 6; count of bases not matched to a gene: 9. Germline V gene sequence: CDR1 SGDLS, CDR2 YYNGEE.

This rearrangement joins TRBV2 to TRBJ1-5; 8 nucleotides align to TRBD1. Germline V lookup: CDR1 SNHLY, CDR2 FYNNEI. After removal of 6 bases from V and 0 bases from J, the junction contained 4 bases not matched to a gene. This CDR3 contains 15 residues. The CDR3 sequence: CASSGDRTSNQPQHF. The DNA of the CDR3 is TGTGCCAGCAGCGGGGACAGGACTAGCAATCAGCCCCAGCATTTT.

V usage is TRBV11-2 and J usage is TRBJ2-7; 7 bases line up with TRBD2. The V gene's germline CDR1 is SGHAT and CDR2 FQNNGV. The CDR3 is 14 amino acids. The V gene end was trimmed by 0 bases and the J gene end by 4 bases; junction bases not matched to a gene: 3. The CDR3 here is CASSLEGGAYEQYV. Here the CDR3 DNA reads TGTGCCAGCAGCTTAGAGGGAGGGGCATACGAGCAGTACGTC.

Regarding this clone: Relative to the germline gene, one junction end is altered; a read error may explain this. The rearrangement joins TRBV9 to TRBJ2-5, with 7 positions matching TRBD2. The CDR3 extends over 13 amino acids. Looked up from germline, CDR1 is SGDLS and CDR2 is YYNGEE. The CDR3 loop reads CASNVAAGKTQYF. As DNA, the CDR3 is TGTGCCAGCAACGTAGCAGCGGGAAAGACCCAGTACTTC. Full variable domain (outside the CDR3, taken from reference TRBV9 and TRBJ2-5): DSGVTQTPKHLITATGQRVTLRCSPRSGDLSVYWYQQSLDQGLQFLIQYYNGEERAKGNILERFSAQQFPDLHSELNLSSLELGDSALYFCASNVAAGKTQYFGPGTRLLVL.

The chain is built from TRBV28 and TRBJ2-3; tentatively, D is TRBD2 (6 bases). The CDR3 sequence is 14 residues long. V shed 6 bases and J shed 5 bases, with 15 bases lying between them. CDR1 is MDHEN, CDR2 SYDVKM, per germline. This CDR3 reads CASSSSGRIDTQYF. The CDR3 nucleotides read TGTGCCAGCAGCAGTAGCGGACGCATAGATACGCAGTATTTT.

This clone was observed a few times. J is TRBJ2-7 and V is TRBV10-3; possible D gene TRBD2, 5 bases. CDR1 is ENHRY, CDR2 SYGVKD, per germline. The CDR3 is made up of 12 amino acids. In nucleotides, the CDR3 is TGTGCCATCAGCCCCACGGGGAACGACCAGTACGTC. Translation: CAISPTGNDQYV.

The chain has TRBV5-4 and TRBJ1-5; D call uncertain. The CDR3 runs to 16 residues. Germline values: CDR1 SGHNT, CDR2 YYREEE (reference sequence). V was shortened by 0 bases and J by 2 bases, with 12 bases between the two germline ends. CDR3 nucleotides: TGTGCCAGCAGCTTGGACGGTCCGCAAGGCAATCAGCCCCAGCATTTT. As protein: CASSLDGPQGNQPQHF.

A few counts support this clone. V and J are TRBV7-8 and TRBJ1-5; 7 bases agree with TRBD1. The length of the CDR3 is 13 residues. Germline CDR1 is SGHVS and CDR2 is FQNEAQ. With V trimmed by 4 bases and J by 9 bases, 6 bases remained unmatched. CDR3 DNA sequence: TGTGCCAGCAGCTACCGACAGGGAGGGCCCCAGCATTTT. Amino acids: CASSYRQGGPQHF.

This chain joins TRBV18 and TRBJ1-6; D is uncertain. Trimming stripped 4 bases from V and 4 bases from J, with 8 bases between. The germline CDR1 and CDR2 sequences are KGHSH and LQKENI. The CDR3 sequence is 14 residues long. The CDR3 loop reads CASSLQTYNSPLHF. The CDR3 DNA follows: TGTGCCAGCTCACTCCAGACTTATAATTCACCCCTCCACTTT.